Listed below are T cell receptor beta chains from one sample, sequenced in a study of monozygotic twins with inflammatory bowel disease. TCRdb re-called the 5' RACE reads; one entry per CDR3 protein, DNA not given. This sample's clone table lists a few hundred thousand distinct CDR3 sequences. The sample taken for sequencing was blood. The receptors shown here come from a human donor with ulcerative colitis or Crohn's disease, or a healthy co-twin of an affected twin (not recorded which). CDR3s include the opening cysteine and the closing phenylalanine or tryptophan.

j_call: TRBJ2-2
v_call: TRBV9
cdr3_aa: CASSVYQGAPNTGELFF

j_call: TRBJ2-1
v_call: TRBV7-3
cdr3_aa: CASSPTGGVGEQFF

j_call: TRBJ1-5
v_call: TRBV7-2
cdr3_aa: CASSLRGAGQPQHF

j_call: TRBJ2-2
v_call: TRBV7-8
cdr3_aa: CASSSTSGSSSGELFF

j_call: TRBJ2-5
v_call: TRBV19
cdr3_aa: CASSIRYGETQYF

j_call: TRBJ2-7
v_call: TRBV6-5
cdr3_aa: CATRQGSSYEQYF

j_call: TRBJ1-3
v_call: TRBV7-9
cdr3_aa: CASSPWDRAGNTIYF

j_call: TRBJ2-5
v_call: TRBV11-2
cdr3_aa: CASSPRGGIRGETQYF

j_call: TRBJ2-1
v_call: TRBV10-3
cdr3_aa: CAISDWGTGGLNEQFF

j_call: TRBJ2-1
v_call: TRBV5-1
cdr3_aa: CASISRLSSYNEQFF

j_call: TRBJ2-7
v_call: TRBV11-2
cdr3_aa: CASSLKLHGQVYEQYF

j_call: TRBJ1-2
v_call: TRBV7-2
cdr3_aa: CASSLDSSYTF

j_call: TRBJ1-5
v_call: TRBV12-3/TRBV12-4
cdr3_aa: CASSLVQGQPQHF

j_call: TRBJ1-6
v_call: TRBV7-9
cdr3_aa: CASSRIEGNSPLHF

j_call: TRBJ1-2
v_call: TRBV30
cdr3_aa: CAWTGLLEGYTF

j_call: TRBJ1-3
v_call: TRBV4-3
cdr3_aa: CASSLQVGGTGGGNTIYF

j_call: TRBJ2-2
v_call: TRBV10-3
cdr3_aa: CAISEVGQGKANTGELFF

j_call: TRBJ2-2
v_call: TRBV7-9
cdr3_aa: CASSPNAGLPGELFF

j_call: TRBJ2-3
v_call: TRBV7-9
cdr3_aa: CASSPVTSGGALSRDTQYF

j_call: TRBJ2-5
v_call: TRBV11-2
cdr3_aa: CASSLFREGTKTQYF

j_call: TRBJ2-7
v_call: TRBV4-3
cdr3_aa: CASSQDRDRFYEQYF

j_call: TRBJ2-7
v_call: TRBV7-9
cdr3_aa: CASSLDYWEQYF

j_call: TRBJ2-2
v_call: TRBV4-3
cdr3_aa: CASSRAGTSGISYTGELFF

j_call: TRBJ2-7
v_call: TRBV11-2
cdr3_aa: CASSSLLPGKGLAWYEQYF

j_call: TRBJ1-2
v_call: TRBV11-2
cdr3_aa: CASRRIGDSGGYTF

j_call: TRBJ2-7
v_call: TRBV10-3
cdr3_aa: CAIGQGADLGEQYF

j_call: TRBJ2-2
v_call: TRBV7-2
cdr3_aa: CASRRGDTGELFF

j_call: TRBJ2-1
v_call: TRBV5-1
cdr3_aa: CASSSPASPSGDEQFF

j_call: TRBJ1-2
v_call: TRBV18
cdr3_aa: CASSPRTGVISNYGYTF

j_call: TRBJ2-7
v_call: TRBV7-9
cdr3_aa: CASSGFGPYEQYF

j_call: TRBJ2-7
v_call: TRBV7-7
cdr3_aa: CASSPGQGLSNEQYF

j_call: TRBJ1-4
v_call: TRBV18
cdr3_aa: CASSRFNRGTNEKLFF

j_call: TRBJ2-7
v_call: TRBV7-2
cdr3_aa: CASSFPGLNYEQYF

j_call: TRBJ2-1
v_call: TRBV3-1
cdr3_aa: CASSQARRGVHNEQFF

j_call: TRBJ2-3
v_call: TRBV7-2
cdr3_aa: CASTLLADTQYF

j_call: TRBJ2-3
v_call: TRBV4-3
cdr3_aa: CASSQEGGRVADTQYF

j_call: TRBJ1-1
v_call: TRBV29-1
cdr3_aa: CSVVGRGSEAFF

j_call: TRBJ2-5
v_call: TRBV20-1
cdr3_aa: CSARVAGGKETQYF

j_call: TRBJ1-1
v_call: TRBV20-1
cdr3_aa: CSARDPKKNTEAFF

j_call: TRBJ2-1
v_call: TRBV29-1
cdr3_aa: CSTQGGYEQFF

j_call: TRBJ1-2
v_call: TRBV4-1
cdr3_aa: CASSQDDSSPGYTF

j_call: TRBJ2-1
v_call: TRBV29-1
cdr3_aa: CSVGDVWNEQFF

j_call: TRBJ2-3
v_call: TRBV29-1
cdr3_aa: CSVLRGVTDTQYF

j_call: TRBJ2-1
v_call: TRBV12-3/TRBV12-4
cdr3_aa: CASSFLSGSYNEQFF

j_call: TRBJ1-5
v_call: TRBV27
cdr3_aa: CASSLHHNQPQHF

j_call: TRBJ2-1
v_call: TRBV6-5
cdr3_aa: CASRTTGPMRQFF

j_call: TRBJ1-1
v_call: TRBV6-1
cdr3_aa: CASSQAGTGGAEAFF

j_call: TRBJ2-7
v_call: TRBV13
cdr3_aa: CASRNSGDLYEQYF